Following are 32 T cell receptor beta chains from one sample sequenced in a study of molecular identifiers for immune sequencing clone quantification. TCRdb reprocessed the PCR reads with MiXCR, giving one entry per CDR3 protein. The sample carries around 43,000 distinct CDR3 sequences, 15% to 20% recorded once. Sequencing input: naive CD8+ T cells from blood, with Jurkat cell RNA spiked in. Subset: FACS-sorted CD8+CD4-CCR7+CD45RA+ naive T cells. Source of these receptors: a human donor in good health. Some libraries in this study had Jurkat cell RNA spiked in.

This clonotype was seen ten or more times. The V call is TRBV12-5, the J call TRBJ2-3; no clear D gene. This CDR3 is built from 17 residues. The V gene lost 0 bases and the J gene lost 0 bases, with 13 bases spanning the gap. CDR1 and CDR2 (germline): LGHNT, FRNRAP. CDR3 DNA: TGTGCTAGTGGTTTGGTATCAGTTCGGGCTAGCACAGATACGCAGTATTTT. It is translated as CASGLVSVRASTDTQYF.

This clonotype was recorded many times. The rearrangement joins TRBV24-1 to TRBJ2-1; a possible D gene is TRBD2 (5 bases). The CDR3 spans 14 residues. V lost 4 bases to trimming and J lost 8 bases, with 14 bases between them. Germline V gene sequence: CDR1 KGHDR, CDR2 SFDVKD. CDR3 residues: CATSDPGLSDEQFF. In DNA form, the CDR3 reads TGTGCCACCAGTGACCCCGGACTTTCCGATGAGCAGTTCTTC.

This clonotype appeared many times. The chain combines TRBV7-9 with TRBJ2-3; D is tentatively TRBD1 or TRBD2 (5 bases each). Germline CDR1 SEHNR, CDR2 FQNEAQ (reference sequence). There are 15 residues in the CDR3. V dropped 5 bases and J dropped 6 bases, with 18 bases sitting between them. The DNA for the CDR3 is TGTGCCAGCAGCCCCGACCGGGACCGAACCGATACGCAGTATTTT. This sequence encodes CASSPDRDRTDTQYF.

This clonotype was picked up many times. This chain joins TRBV4-1 and TRBJ2-7; D gene ambiguous. The CDR3 spans 13 residues. CDR1 MGHRA and CDR2 YSYEKL come from the germline V gene. V lost 1 base and J 7 bases, leaving 11 bases between the germline ends. CDR3 DNA: TGCGCCAGCAGCCAAGGACCGGTAGGGGAGCAGTACTTC. The encoded protein is CASSQGPVGEQYF.

This clonotype occurred many times. Here the CDR3 reads CASSHTSLSYEQYF. CDR3 coding DNA: TGTGCCAGCAGCCACACCTCTCTAAGCTACGAGCAGTACTTC. The chain couples TRBV12-3 or TRBV12-4 to TRBJ2-7; D gene uncertain. The CDR3 spans 14 residues. V was clipped by 6 bases and J by 3 bases, with 15 bases between them.

This clonotype was seen many times. The chain recombines TRBV19 with TRBJ1-5; possible D gene TRBD1, 5 bases. V was pared by 3 bases and J by 1 base, with 10 bases between. The V gene's germline CDR1 is LNHDA and CDR2 SQIVND (reference sequence). This CDR3 spans 15 amino acids. Here the CDR3 DNA reads TGTGCCAGTAGTATTGGGGGAGGGAGCAATCAGCCCCAGCATTTT. Protein sequence: CASSIGGGSNQPQHF.

This clonotype has at least ten counts. The gene calls are TRBV9 and TRBJ1-3; 7 nucleotides line up with TRBD1. The CDR3 is 18 amino acids. V lost 3 bases, J lost 2 bases, and 14 bases stayed unmatched. The V gene's germline CDR1 is SGDLS and CDR2 YYNGEE. This chain's CDR3 is CASSAEEGTDVPGNTIYF. The CDR3 bases are TGTGCCAGCAGCGCGGAGGAAGGGACAGACGTTCCTGGAAACACCATATATTTT.

The chain uses TRBV7-9 and TRBJ2-7, with 8 bases lining up with TRBD2. The ends lost 4 bases at V and 3 bases at J; junction bases unmatched: 11. The CDR3 spans 16 residues. The germline V gene encodes CDR1 SEHNR and CDR2 FQNEAQ (reference sequence). CDR3 nucleotides: TGTGCCAGCAGCTCCCCAGCGGGAGTTCTTTTCTACGAGCAGTACTTC. It translates to CASSSPAGVLFYEQYF.

The sample holds many counts of this clonotype. This chain joins TRBV27 and TRBJ1-5, with 10 bases aligning to TRBD1. This CDR3 contains 16 residues. Trimming removed 4 bases from V and 5 bases from J; junction bases left unmatched: 8. Germline V gene sequence: CDR1 MNHEY, CDR2 SMNVEV (reference sequence). CDR3 protein: CASSSWGQGSDQPQHF. The CDR3 nucleotides are TGTGCCAGCAGTTCATGGGGACAGGGGTCCGATCAGCCCCAGCATTTT.

This sequence joins TRBV29-1 and TRBJ2-1; 7 positions match TRBD2. Germline loops: CDR1 SQVTM, CDR2 ANQGSEA. The ends lost 4 bases at V and 4 bases at J; junction bases unmatched: 4. The CDR3 sequence is 13 residues long. CDR3 sequence: CSVVGGEYNEQFF. CDR3 in DNA: TGCAGCGTTGTTGGGGGGGAATACAATGAGCAGTTCTTC.

Details on this clonotype: This may be a read error, as it is one base from a much larger clone. V is TRBV7-6 and J is TRBJ2-1, with TRBD2 matching 11 bases. CDR1 and CDR2 (germline): SGHVS, FNYEAQ. V trimming: 4 bases; J trimming: 1 base; junction bases outside the gene matches: 3. This CDR3 spans 16 amino acids. The CDR3 loop is CASSSRLAGSYNEQFF. CDR3 in DNA: TGTGCCAGCAGCTCCAGACTAGCGGGATCCTACAATGAGCAGTTCTTC.

This clonotype was seen a handful of times. The V and J genes are TRBV7-9 and TRBJ1-4, with a weak D call TRBD1 (6 bases). V lost 4 bases and J lost 4, with 13 bases in between. The CDR3 totals 15 residues. Germline CDR1 reads SEHNR; CDR2 reads FQNEAQ (reference sequence). The CDR3 DNA sequence: TGTGCCAGCAGCTCCTCAGGGACAATTAATGAAAAACTGTTTTTT. This encodes CASSSSGTINEKLFF. Supplemented by reference TRBV7-9 and TRBJ1-4, the full variable domain reads DTGVSQNPRHKITKRGQNVTFRCDPISEHNRLYWYRQTLGQGPEFLTYFQNEAQLEKSRLLSDRFSAERPKGSFSTLEIQRTEQGDSAMYLCASSSSGTINEKLFFGSGTQLSVL.

Note on this clonotype: This sequence may be a read error, since a much larger clone differs from it by one base. The chain recombines TRBV7-2 with TRBJ2-7; D remains ambiguous. This CDR3 is built from 15 residues. The germline gives CDR1 SGHTA, CDR2 FQGNSA. Here the CDR3 reads CASSSVVGRTYKQYF. DNA of the CDR3: TGTGCAAGCAGCTCTGTAGTTGGCAGAACCTACAAGCAGTACTTC.

Notes on this clonotype: The conserved phenylalanine or tryptophan normally closing the CDR3 is absent here, so this likely arose from a read error. The chain carries TRBV27 and TRBJ1-1; D not certain. CDR1 is MNHEY, CDR2 SMNVEV, per germline (reference sequence). This CDR3 spans 14 amino acids. The V gene lost 2 bases and the J gene lost 3 bases, with 10 bases spanning the gap. CDR3 nucleotide sequence: TGTGCCAGCAGTTTAACGGGGATGGACACTGAAGCTTTCTCT. It encodes CASSLTGMDTEAFS.

The chain uses TRBV5-6 and TRBJ2-1; TRBD1 matches at 7 bases. Looked up from germline, CDR1 is SGHDT and CDR2 is YYEEEE. Losses at the gene ends were 7 bases for V and 2 bases for J; bases not matched to a gene: 9. This CDR3 is built from 15 residues. The CDR3 nucleotides are TGTGCCAGCGGCCCCCAGGGGGTCCCCTACAATGAGCAGTTCTTC. Translated: CASGPQGVPYNEQFF.

This clonotype was recorded at least ten times. The chain links TRBV12-3 or TRBV12-4 to TRBJ1-1; D possibly corresponds to TRBD1 (6 bases). The CDR3 has 16 residues. Deletions cut 1 base from V and 3 bases from J, with 15 bases between. The CDR3 loop reads CASSLGQQGTDTEAFF. The CDR3 region has the DNA TGTGCCAGCAGTTTAGGCCAACAGGGTACGGACACTGAAGCTTTCTTT.

The V and J genes are TRBV20-1 and TRBJ2-5; D remains unclear. The germline V and J ends were trimmed by 1 base and 5 bases, with 5 bases remaining between them. The CDR3 covers 11 residues. Germline CDR1 DFQATT, CDR2 SNEGSKA (reference sequence). The chain's CDR3 is CSARAWETQYF. For the CDR3, the DNA is TGCAGTGCTAGAGCTTGGGAGACCCAGTACTTC.

The chain has TRBV10-1 and TRBJ2-5; a weak D match, TRBD2 (5 bases). V lost 2 bases and J lost 5, with 9 bases in between. This CDR3 contains 13 residues. Germline CDR1 is WNHNN and CDR2 is SYGVQD (reference sequence). CDR3 residues: CASSELPGETQYF. In nucleotides, the CDR3 is TGCGCCAGCAGTGAGCTCCCGGGGGAGACCCAGTACTTC.

This clonotype was seen at least ten times. This chain joins TRBV2 and TRBJ2-2; no clear D gene. The ends were cut back, 2 bases at V and 6 bases at J, with 22 bases in the middle. The CDR3 totals 18 residues. Germline CDR1 SNHLY, CDR2 FYNNEI. In DNA form, the CDR3 reads TGTGCCAGCAGTGAAAGTCCGGCATGGCGAATTCCGGCCGGGGAGCTGTTTTTT. Encoded protein: CASSESPAWRIPAGELFF.

V and J are TRBV7-6 and TRBJ2-7; possibly TRBD1 for D (6 bases). Germline loops: CDR1 SGHVS, CDR2 FNYEAQ. There are 13 residues in the CDR3. V lost 0 bases to trimming and J lost 5 bases, with 8 bases between them. CDR3 bases: TGTGCCAGCAGCTTAGCACAGGGAAACGAGCAGTACTTC. Translation: CASSLAQGNEQYF.

The chain carries TRBV6-5 and TRBJ2-1; D is perhaps TRBD1 (6 bases). The CDR3 length is 17 residues. Germline V gene data show CDR1 as MNHEY and CDR2 as SVGAGI. V was clipped by 0 bases and J by 6 bases, with 18 bases between them. CDR3 in DNA: TGTGCCAGCAGTTACTCGGGTCAGGGGTATGTTCGCAATGAGCAGTTCTTC. Protein: CASSYSGQGYVRNEQFF.

Ten or more counts support this clonotype. The chain joins TRBV15 to TRBJ1-5, with a tentative D call TRBD1 (6 bases). The length of the CDR3 is 15 residues. Germline CDR1 reads LNHNV; CDR2 reads YYDKDF (reference sequence). V dropped 1 base and J dropped 2 bases, with 9 bases sitting between them. CDR3 nucleotide sequence: TGTGCCACCAGCAGAGGACAGGACCGCAATCAGCCCCAGCATTTT. This codes for CATSRGQDRNQPQHF.

The sample holds many counts of this clonotype. The chain employs TRBV3-1 and TRBJ1-1; no firm D call. Trimming pared 1 base from V and 0 bases from J, leaving 9 bases between. The CDR3 spans 15 residues. CDR1 LGHDT and CDR2 YNNKEL come from the germline V gene (reference sequence). The DNA of the CDR3 is TGTGCCAGCAGCCAAGGGAGGCATGTGAACACTGAAGCTTTCTTT. This encodes CASSQGRHVNTEAFF.

Ten or more counts support this clonotype. This CDR3 reads CSARFPGQGHTDTQYF. The CDR3 nucleotides are TGCAGTGCTAGATTCCCGGGACAGGGGCACACAGATACGCAGTATTTT. V usage is TRBV20-1 and J usage is TRBJ2-3, with 10 bases identical to TRBD1. Trimming removed 2 bases from V and 2 bases from J; junction bases left unmatched: 7. Germline values: CDR1 DFQATT, CDR2 SNEGSKA (reference sequence). CDR3 size: 16 residues.

Many counts were recorded for this clonotype. The V call is TRBV27, the J call TRBJ1-5, with a possible D match to TRBD1 (5 bases). CDR1 is MNHEY and CDR2 is SMNVEV in the germline V gene (reference sequence). CDR3 length: 15 amino acids. Deletions cut 5 bases from V and 3 bases from J, with 14 bases between. Written as DNA, the CDR3 is TGTGCCAGCAGTGCATGGGACGGTCACAATCAGCCCCAGCATTTT. Translated: CASSAWDGHNQPQHF.

There are many counts of this clonotype. The chain uses TRBV9 and TRBJ2-1; D may be TRBD1 (5 bases). CDR3 length: 13 amino acids. Trimming pared 0 bases from V and 9 bases from J, leaving 10 bases between. Germline-derived CDR1 and CDR2 are SGDLS and YYNGEE. The CDR3 nucleotides read TGTGCCAGCAGCGTAGAGGGGTTCGGTGAGCAGTTCTTC. This translates into CASSVEGFGEQFF.

This clonotype was picked up many times. The J gene is TRBJ2-4, the V gene TRBV13, with D hard to call. Trimming took off 3 bases at V and 3 bases at J, with 9 bases between the two ends. The CDR3 sequence is 14 residues long. Germline assignment: CDR1 PRHDT and CDR2 FYEKMQ (reference sequence). The CDR3, as DNA: TGTGCCAGCAGCTTCCTAGACGGCAAAAACATTCAGTACTTC. Translation gives CASSFLDGKNIQYF. Supplemented by reference TRBV13 and TRBJ2-4, the full variable domain reads AAGVIQSPRHLIKEKRETATLKCYPIPRHDTVYWYQQGPGQDPQFLISFYEKMQSDKGSIPDRFSAQQFSDYHSELNMSSLELGDSALYFCASSFLDGKNIQYFGAGTRLSVL.

At least ten counts were recorded for this clonotype. The rearrangement uses TRBV28 and TRBJ1-5; tentative D call: TRBD1 (6 bases). Germline V lookup: CDR1 MDHEN, CDR2 SYDVKM. The CDR3 runs to 14 residues. Trimming stripped 4 bases from V and 3 bases from J, with 10 bases between. CDR3 sequence: CASSYGGDNQPQHF. CDR3 bases: TGTGCCAGCAGTTACGGGGGCGACAATCAGCCCCAGCATTTT.

This clonotype was seen many times. The V gene is TRBV27, the J gene TRBJ2-3; the D is unclear. V lost 0 bases and J 6 bases, leaving 22 bases between the germline ends. The germline V gene encodes CDR1 MNHEY and CDR2 SMNVEV (reference sequence). The length of the CDR3 is 18 residues. The CDR3 here is CASSLSFPKAGSDDTQYF. The CDR3 region has the DNA TGTGCCAGCAGTTTATCTTTCCCTAAGGCCGGATCCGATGATACGCAGTATTTT.

This clonotype was detected ten times or more. This chain connects TRBV12-3 or TRBV12-4 to TRBJ1-1; tentative D call: TRBD1 (5 bases). The V gene lost 6 bases and the J gene lost 0 bases, with 11 bases spanning the gap. CDR3 length: 14 residues. The CDR3 DNA is TGTGCCAGCAGGACGGGACGTTTGAACACTGAAGCTTTCTTT. Translating it yields CASRTGRLNTEAFF.

The sample holds many counts of this clonotype. For the CDR3, the DNA is TGTGCCAGCAGCAAACGGGGTGGAGGGGCTAATGAAAAACTGTTTTTT. Translated, it gives CASSKRGGGANEKLFF. V is TRBV5-5 and J is TRBJ1-4, with TRBD1 as a possible D gene (5 bases). Per the germline V gene, CDR1 is SGHKS and CDR2 is YYEKEE (reference sequence). V was trimmed by 4 bases and J by 3 bases, leaving 16 bases between them. CDR3 length: 16 amino acids.

This clonotype has at least ten counts. The chain is built from TRBV30 and TRBJ2-3; D tentatively reads TRBD1 or TRBD2 (5 bases each). The CDR3 spans 15 residues. The germline CDR1 and CDR2 sequences are GTSNPN and SVGIG (reference sequence). The V gene lost 3 bases and the J gene lost 0 bases, with 13 bases spanning the gap. CDR3 in amino acids: CAWSGVGLSTDTQYF. The CDR3 DNA is TGTGCCTGGAGCGGGGTGGGGCTCAGCACAGATACGCAGTATTTT.